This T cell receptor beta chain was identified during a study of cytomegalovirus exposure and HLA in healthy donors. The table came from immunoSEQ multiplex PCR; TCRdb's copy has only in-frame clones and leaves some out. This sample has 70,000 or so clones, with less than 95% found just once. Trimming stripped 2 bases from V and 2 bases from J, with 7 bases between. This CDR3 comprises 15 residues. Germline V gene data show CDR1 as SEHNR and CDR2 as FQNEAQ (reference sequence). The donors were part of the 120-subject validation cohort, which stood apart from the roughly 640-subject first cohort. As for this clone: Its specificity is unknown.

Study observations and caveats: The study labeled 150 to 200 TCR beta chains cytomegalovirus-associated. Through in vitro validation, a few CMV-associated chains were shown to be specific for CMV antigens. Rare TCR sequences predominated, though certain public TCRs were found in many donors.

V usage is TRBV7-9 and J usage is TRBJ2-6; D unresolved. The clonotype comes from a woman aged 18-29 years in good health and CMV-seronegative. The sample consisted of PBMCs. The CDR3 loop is CASSLSEAGANVLTF. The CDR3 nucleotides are TGTGCCAGCAGCTTATCAGAAGCTGGGGCCAACGTCCTGACTTTC. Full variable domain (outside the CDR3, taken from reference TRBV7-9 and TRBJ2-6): DTGVSQNPRHKITKRGQNVTFRCDPISEHNRLYWYRQTLGQGPEFLTYFQNEAQLEKSRLLSDRFSAERPKGSFSTLEIQRTEQGDSAMYLCASSLSEAGANVLTFGAGSRLTVL.